The T cell receptor (beta chain) described here comes from a study of blood T cells in healthy people across ages. Next came a second PCR, run for about 7 to 11 cycles, which used a sample-barcoded 5' primer along with a J-beta primer mix. A template-switch adaptor that had 12 random nucleotides put a tag on each cDNA molecule. Via MiXCR, TCRdb re-called the 5' RACE reads, giving one row per CDR3 protein. The table includes about 1.6 million distinct CDR3 sequences, around 36% detected once. Deletions cut 2 bases from V and 6 bases from J, with 11 bases between. This CDR3 contains 13 residues. Germline CDR1 MGHRA, CDR2 YSYEKL. Many counts were recorded for this clonotype.

The receptor was isolated from a woman in her twenties or thirties in good health. The genes are TRBV4-1 and TRBJ2-7; D not certain. The specimen was blood. CDR3: CASSQSPTGEQYF. CDR3 bases: TGCGCCAGCAGCCAATCCCCGACGGGCGAGCAGTACTTC.